A single sample is the source of the 5 T cell receptor beta chains below, sequenced in a study of blood T cells in healthy people across ages. With a J-beta primer mix and a sample-barcoded 5' primer, a second PCR ran about 7 to 11 cycles. TCRdb reanalysed the 5' RACE reads using MiXCR and keeps one entry per CDR3 protein. The sample has about 1,800,000 distinct CDR3 sequences, roughly 27% seen once. Sequences were obtained from blood. The receptors originated from a young woman in good health.

The sample holds a few counts of this clonotype. The chain joins TRBV12-5 to TRBJ2-3; 9 bases are a match to TRBD2. The CDR3 runs 15 residues. V was clipped by 5 bases and J by 5 bases; unmatched bases: 8. Germline V gene data show CDR1 as LGHNT and CDR2 as FRNRAP. The CDR3 DNA reads as TGTGCTAGTGGTCCTGCGCTAGCGGGGATAGATACGCAGTATTTT. It is translated as CASGPALAGIDTQYF.

J is TRBJ2-3 and V is TRBV6-5; 7 nucleotides agree with TRBD2. The CDR3 runs to 20 residues. Germline lookup yields CDR1 MNHEY and CDR2 SVGAGI. V trimming: 0 bases; J trimming: 2 bases; junction bases outside the gene matches: 17. The CDR3 is CASSYSREGVLAESTDTQYF. The CDR3 region has the DNA TGTGCCAGCAGTTACTCGAGGGAAGGGGTCCTAGCGGAGTCCACAGATACGCAGTATTTT.

The chain is built from TRBV6-5 and TRBJ2-7; 11 positions match TRBD2. The CDR3 has 14 residues. The V gene's germline CDR1 is MNHEY and CDR2 SVGAGI. The junction had 5 bases not matched to a gene; V was cut back by 7 bases and J by 3 bases. The CDR3 DNA is TGTGCCAGCACTAGCGGGGGGCCTCTCTACGAGCAGTACTTC. Protein product: CASTSGGPLYEQYF.

V usage is TRBV7-9 and J usage is TRBJ1-3; 8 positions match TRBD1. This CDR3 has 19 residues. The J segment lost 4 bases and the V segment lost 1 base, leaving 15 bases of the junction unmatched. Germline V lookup: CDR1 SEHNR, CDR2 FQNEAQ (reference sequence). CDR3 DNA: TGTGCCAGCAGCTTAGATACCGGGACAGGACTCCAATCAGGAAACACCATATATTTT. Its translation: CASSLDTGTGLQSGNTIYF. The entire variable domain, with the rest obtained from reference TRBV7-9 and TRBJ1-3, is as follows: DTGVSQNPRHKITKRGQNVTFRCDPISEHNRLYWYRQTLGQGPEFLTYFQNEAQLEKSRLLSDRFSAERPKGSFSTLEIQRTEQGDSAMYLCASSLDTGTGLQSGNTIYFGEGSWLTVV.

The chain employs TRBV6-2 or TRBV6-3 and TRBJ2-1; no clear D gene. The length of the CDR3 is 14 residues. The V gene lost 3 bases and the J gene lost 8 bases, with 14 bases spanning the gap. Germline CDR1 reads MNHEY; CDR2 reads SVGEGT. The DNA of the CDR3 is TGTGCCAGCAGTTATCCTCCCATGAAATATGAGCAGTTCTTC. Amino acid sequence: CASSYPPMKYEQFF.